The 32 T cell receptor beta chains reported below all come from one sample, sequenced in a study of cytomegalovirus exposure and HLA in healthy donors. Primers: 60 Vbeta forward and 13 Jbeta reverse. Some clones are missing from TCRdb's copy, which holds only in-frame ones; the method was immunoSEQ multiplex PCR. The top ten hold 2% to 3% of the sample, which has 80,000 to 100,000 clones, under 75% seen once. The sequenced sample consisted of PBMCs. These receptors were collected from a man aged 45-60 years in good health and CMV-seronegative.

In regard to this clone: Mismatch with germline at one junction end may stem from a read error. This chain joins TRBV5-8 and TRBJ1-1; D unresolved. Germline V lookup: CDR1 SGHTS, CDR2 YDEGEE. The CDR3 spans 13 residues. The CDR3 here is CATPPLINIEAFF. CDR3 nucleotide sequence: TGTGCCACCCCCCCCCTGATTAACATTGAAGCTTTCTTT.

This chain joins TRBV5-1 and TRBJ2-2; D remains ambiguous. V lost 0 bases, J lost 4 bases, and 4 bases lay in between. Germline V gene sequence: CDR1 SGHRS, CDR2 YFSETQ. This CDR3 comprises 13 residues. The CDR3 DNA reads TGCGCCAGCAGCTTGGACATCACCGGGGAGCTGTTTTTT. As protein: CASSLDITGELFF.

J is TRBJ2-3 and V is TRBV9; D ambiguous. The germline gives CDR1 SGDLS, CDR2 YYNGEE. The CDR3 covers 14 residues. The ends were cut back, 4 bases at V and 4 bases at J, with 13 bases in the middle. The DNA for the CDR3 is TGTGCCAGCAGCCCCCTAGTTAGTTCAGATACGCAGTATTTT. This translates into CASSPLVSSDTQYF.

The J gene is TRBJ2-7, the V gene TRBV27, with a weak D call TRBD2 (6 bases). Germline V gene lookup returns CDR1 MNHEY and CDR2 SMNVEV (reference sequence). The V and J ends lost 2 bases and 6 bases respectively, with 20 bases between them. This CDR3 is built from 16 residues. CDR3 sequence reads: CASSLRWDPGGFEQYF. The CDR3 DNA reads as TGTGCCAGCAGTTTAAGGTGGGACCCTGGGGGGTTCGAGCAGTACTTC.

The chain links TRBV5-6 to TRBJ1-2; perhaps TRBD1 as D (5 bases). The CDR3 sequence is 16 residues long. Trimming stripped 4 bases from V and 5 bases from J, with 21 bases between. Germline V gene data show CDR1 as SGHDT and CDR2 as YYEEEE. The CDR3 loop reads CASSPPAVGTFYGYTF. As DNA, the CDR3 is TGTGCCAGCAGCCCCCCTGCCGTCGGGACTTTTTATGGCTACACCTTC. The full variable domain, completed using reference TRBV5-6 and TRBJ1-2, is DAGVTQSPTHLIKTRGQQVTLRCSPKSGHDTVSWYQQALGQGPQFIFQYYEEEERQRGNFPDRFSGHQFPNYSSELNVNALLLGDSALYLCASSPPAVGTFYGYTFGSGTRLTVV.

With respect to this clone: One end of the junction varies from germline; a read error may be responsible. The chain combines TRBV5-1 with TRBJ2-1; 9 bases fit TRBD2. Germline V gene sequence: CDR1 SGHRS, CDR2 YFSETQ. CDR3 size: 15 residues. The CDR3 reads CASNLASGVHNEQFF. The CDR3 DNA reads TGCGCCAGCAACTTGGCTAGCGGGGTTCACAATGAGCAGTTCTTC. Full variable domain (remainder filled in from reference TRBV5-1 and TRBJ2-1): KAGVTQTPRYLIKTRGQQVTLSCSPISGHRSVSWYQQTPGQGLQFLFEYFSETQRNKGNFPGRFSGRQFSNSRSEMNVSTLELGDSALYLCASNLASGVHNEQFFGPGTRLTVL.

This clone was seen more than once but under ten times. This chain links TRBV5-4 with TRBJ2-6, with D perhaps TRBD1 (5 bases). This CDR3 spans 18 amino acids. Trimming shortened V by 1 base and J by 5 bases, and 19 bases separated the two germline ends. In germline, CDR1 is SGHNT, CDR2 YYREEE (reference sequence). The CDR3 region is CASSLQGRTTQRANVLTF. The CDR3, as DNA: TGTGCCAGCAGCTTGCAGGGCAGGACCACACAAAGGGCCAACGTCCTGACTTTC.

The V gene is TRBV11-2, the J gene TRBJ2-1, with TRBD1 identical over 8 bases. This CDR3 spans 16 amino acids. With 0 bases clipped from V and 2 bases from J, the junction kept 3 bases outside the gene matches. CDR1 SGHAT and CDR2 FQNNGV come from the germline V gene. This CDR3 reads CASSLDPGGAYNEQFF. CDR3 DNA sequence: TGTGCCAGCAGCTTAGATCCAGGGGGCGCCTACAATGAGCAGTTCTTC.

This clone has only one observation. The chain employs TRBV2 and TRBJ2-3, with TRBD1 matching 10 bases. CDR3 length: 16 residues. Looked up from germline, CDR1 is SNHLY and CDR2 is FYNNEI. V lost 6 bases, J lost 0 bases, and 6 bases stayed unmatched. The CDR3 region is CASSDGQGGSTDTQYF. CDR3 coding DNA: TGTGCCAGCAGCGATGGACAGGGGGGGAGCACAGATACGCAGTATTTT.

This sequence joins TRBV10-3 and TRBJ2-1, with 14 bases matching TRBD2. The CDR3 contains 17 residues. The trim removed 6 bases at V and 6 bases at J, leaving 10 bases unmatched. CDR1 and CDR2 (germline): ENHRY, SYGVKD. The CDR3 spells CAISGGLAGGRGNEQFF. CDR3 bases: TGTGCCATCAGCGGAGGACTAGCGGGAGGCCGCGGCAATGAGCAGTTCTTC.

This sequence joins TRBV6-5 and TRBJ2-3; TRBD2 aligns across 13 bases. The V gene end was trimmed by 5 bases and the J gene end by 6 bases; junction bases not matched to a gene: 5. The length of the CDR3 is 15 residues. From germline, CDR1 is MNHEY and CDR2 SVGAGI. For the CDR3, the DNA is TGTGCCAGCAGTCGACTAGCGGGGGGCCCCGATACGCAGTATTTT. It codes for CASSRLAGGPDTQYF.

The CDR3 DNA follows: TGTGCCAGCAGCTTGGCTGGGGCGAACACTGAAGCTTTCTTT. Translating gives CASSLAGANTEAFF. The V call is TRBV5-8, the J call TRBJ1-1; D perhaps matches TRBD1 (5 bases). The CDR3 length is 14 residues. V lost 0 bases to trimming and J lost 1 base, with 7 bases between them. In germline, CDR1 is SGHTS, CDR2 YDEGEE.

The chain recombines TRBV19 with TRBJ2-3; 8 nucleotides align to TRBD1. CDR3 length: 14 amino acids. Losses at the gene ends were 3 bases for V and 6 bases for J; bases not matched to a gene: 5. Germline V gene sequence: CDR1 LNHDA, CDR2 SQIVND (reference sequence). The CDR3 DNA reads TGTGCCAGTAGTATCAGGGGGCGGGTTGATACGCAGTATTTT. This codes for CASSIRGRVDTQYF.

This chain links TRBV19 with TRBJ1-2; 9 bases fit TRBD1. The CDR3 loop spans 15 amino acids. The V gene end was trimmed by 4 bases and the J gene end by 4 bases; junction bases not matched to a gene: 7. Germline V gene lookup returns CDR1 LNHDA and CDR2 SQIVND (reference sequence). CDR3 in amino acids: CASSTLTGGGYGYTF. The DNA of the CDR3 is TGTGCCAGTAGTACCCTGACAGGGGGAGGCTATGGCTACACCTTC. The entire variable domain, with the rest obtained from reference TRBV19 and TRBJ1-2, is as follows: DGGITQSPKYLFRKEGQNVTLSCEQNLNHDAMYWYRQDPGQGLRLIYYSQIVNDFQKGDIAEGYSVSREKKESFPLTVTSAQKNPTAFYLCASSTLTGGGYGYTFGSGTRLTVV.

This clone was seen a few times. This chain connects TRBV19 to TRBJ2-7; D is perhaps TRBD2 (5 bases). The CDR3 extends over 14 amino acids. Germline values: CDR1 LNHDA, CDR2 SQIVND (reference sequence). The V gene lost 5 bases and the J gene lost 7 bases, with 18 bases spanning the gap. CDR3 DNA sequence: TGTGCCAGTAGTCGTAGCCGCGGACTGGGGGAGCAGTACTTC. Its translation is CASSRSRGLGEQYF.

The rearrangement uses TRBV6-6 and TRBJ1-4, with D possibly TRBD1 on 5 matching bases. This CDR3 has 15 amino acids. CDR1 and CDR2 from the germline V gene are MNHNY and SVGAGI (reference sequence). V gave up 0 bases and J gave up 8 bases, with 13 bases separating them. This CDR3 reads CASSYSPGLGEKLFF. In nucleotides, the CDR3 is TGTGCCAGCAGTTACTCACCGGGACTGGGGGAAAAACTGTTTTTT.

CDR3 DNA: TGCGCCAGCAGCCGAGCCGGGACAGGGGGAGAAAACACCATATATTTT. Its translation: CASSRAGTGGENTIYF. The chain couples TRBV5-1 to TRBJ1-3, with 11 nucleotides matching TRBD1. Trimming cost V 4 bases and J 6 bases; bases outside gene matches: 9. The germline gives CDR1 SGHRS, CDR2 YFSETQ. This CDR3 region has 16 residues. Looking up the rest from reference TRBV5-1 and TRBJ1-3 gives the full variable domain: KAGVTQTPRYLIKTRGQQVTLSCSPISGHRSVSWYQQTPGQGLQFLFEYFSETQRNKGNFPGRFSGRQFSNSRSEMNVSTLELGDSALYLCASSRAGTGGENTIYFGEGSWLTVV.

The chain joins TRBV7-9 to TRBJ2-7; a weak D match, TRBD2 (6 bases). CDR3 size: 14 residues. Germline values: CDR1 SEHNR, CDR2 FQNEAQ (reference sequence). With 3 bases removed from V and 0 bases from J, the gap between germline ends came to 9 bases. The CDR3: CASSFLGGSYEQYF. For the CDR3, the DNA is TGTGCCAGCAGCTTCCTCGGGGGCTCCTACGAGCAGTACTTC.

The chain combines TRBV7-9 with TRBJ2-3; 9 positions match TRBD1. V shed 3 bases and J 4 bases; nucleotides not matched to a gene: 5. In germline, CDR1 is SEHNR, CDR2 FQNEAQ (reference sequence). This CDR3 is built from 15 residues. CDR3 in amino acids: CASSFGTGSPDTQYF. CDR3 in DNA: TGTGCCAGCAGCTTTGGGACAGGGAGCCCAGATACGCAGTATTTT.

The chain carries TRBV7-9 and TRBJ1-1, with TRBD1 matching 9 bases. Germline CDR1 reads SEHNR; CDR2 reads FQNEAQ (reference sequence). The CDR3 extends over 14 amino acids. V dropped 4 bases and J dropped 6; count of bases not matched to a gene: 6. The CDR3 region has the DNA TGTGCCAGCAGCTCCGGGACAGGGTTTCCTGAAGCTTTCTTT. Encoded protein: CASSSGTGFPEAFF.

This clone is a singleton in its sample. CDR3 loop: CASSSLAGANEQFF. The CDR3 coding sequence is TGTGCCAGCAGCTCGCTAGCGGGCGCCAATGAGCAGTTCTTC. The V gene is TRBV7-3, the J gene TRBJ2-1, with 8 nucleotides matching TRBD2. The CDR3 has 14 residues. Germline CDR1 reads SGHTA; CDR2 reads FQGTGA. The trim removed 4 bases at V and 6 bases at J, leaving 5 bases unmatched.

V is TRBV6-5 and J is TRBJ2-7, with 10 positions matching TRBD1. Germline lookup yields CDR1 MNHEY and CDR2 SVGAGI. The junction had 5 bases not matched to a gene; V was cut back by 2 bases and J by 4 bases. The CDR3 sequence is 15 residues long. CDR3 coding DNA: TGTGCCAGCAGTTACCGGGACAGGGGTGGGTACGAGCAGTACTTC. Amino acid sequence: CASSYRDRGGYEQYF.

This sequence joins TRBV4-2 and TRBJ1-1; D unclear. This CDR3 is built from 15 residues. The germline V and J ends were trimmed by 0 bases and 1 base, with 9 bases remaining between them. Germline CDR1 and CDR2: LGHNA and YNFKEQ. The CDR3 coding sequence is TGTGCCAGCAGCCAAGAGGGCCAGAAGAACACTGAAGCTTTCTTT. This encodes CASSQEGQKNTEAFF.

This chain connects TRBV7-6 to TRBJ1-6; D remains unclear. The CDR3 length is 15 residues. Germline CDR1 is SGHVS and CDR2 is FNYEAQ. The V end was cut by 1 base, the J end by 0 bases, with 4 bases between. In DNA form, the CDR3 reads TGTGCCAGCAGCTTAGGTCGCTCCTATAATTCACCCCTCCACTTT. Protein sequence: CASSLGRSYNSPLHF.

This rearrangement joins TRBV7-8 to TRBJ1-5; D ambiguous. The length of the CDR3 is 15 residues. The V end lost 0 bases, the J end lost 1 base, and 7 bases lay between the germline ends. CDR1 is SGHVS, CDR2 FQNEAQ, per germline. The CDR3 bases are TGTGCCAGCAGCTTAGCCGACACCAGCAATCAGCCCCAGCATTTT. This codes for CASSLADTSNQPQHF.

The chain employs TRBV7-8 and TRBJ2-7; 9 bases are shared with TRBD1. J lost 3 bases, V lost 6 bases, and 6 bases had no gene match. The CDR3 length is 14 residues. The germline V gene has CDR1 SGHVS and CDR2 FQNEAQ. Written as DNA, the CDR3 is TGTGCCAGCAGTACACCGGGACAGGGCTACGAGCAGTACTTC. Translating it yields CASSTPGQGYEQYF. The full variable domain, its missing parts supplied by reference TRBV7-8 and TRBJ2-7, is GAGVSQSPRYKVAKRGQDVALRCDPISGHVSLFWYQQALGQGPEFLTYFQNEAQLDKSGLPSDRFFAERPEGSVSTLKIQRTQQEDSAVYLCASSTPGQGYEQYFGPGTRLTVT.

V and J are TRBV2 and TRBJ2-7, with D perhaps TRBD1 (5 bases). The CDR3 has 17 amino acids. Trimming cost V 3 bases and J 0 bases, with 18 bases left between them. Germline values: CDR1 SNHLY, CDR2 FYNNEI. As DNA, the CDR3 is TGTGCCAGCAGTGATAGTCGACAGCGTTTTAACTCCTACGAGCAGTACTTC. This translates into CASSDSRQRFNSYEQYF.

This chain links TRBV7-6 with TRBJ2-7; 7 bases are shared with TRBD2. The V gene's germline CDR1 is SGHVS and CDR2 FNYEAQ. V lost 5 bases to trimming and J lost 3 bases; unmatched junction nucleotides: 19. CDR3 length: 18 amino acids. The CDR3 DNA reads as TGTGCCAGCAGCCCGATTTTTTTAGGACGGGAGGAATACTACGAGCAGTACTTC. The encoded protein is CASSPIFLGREEYYEQYF. The entire variable domain, with the rest obtained from reference TRBV7-6 and TRBJ2-7, is as follows: GAGVSQSPRYKVTKRGQDVALRCDPISGHVSLYWYRQALGQGPEFLTYFNYEAQQDKSGLPNDRFSAERPEGSISTLTIQRTEQRDSAMYRCASSPIFLGREEYYEQYFGPGTRLTVT.

The chain couples TRBV28 to TRBJ1-2; D is ambiguous. Trimming took off 3 bases at V and 3 bases at J, with 11 bases between the two ends. The germline V gene encodes CDR1 MDHEN and CDR2 SYDVKM. CDR3 size: 14 residues. The CDR3 sequence is CASSFERVDYGYTF. CDR3 in DNA: TGTGCCAGCAGTTTCGAGAGGGTGGACTATGGCTACACCTTC.

CDR3 DNA: TGTGCCAGCAGCCTGGACAGGGGAGGGGCTCAGCCCCAGCATTTT. Translated: CASSLDRGGAQPQHF. This sequence joins TRBV27 and TRBJ1-5; 9 positions agree with TRBD1. CDR3 length: 15 amino acids. The V gene's germline CDR1 is MNHEY and CDR2 SMNVEV (reference sequence). With 6 bases clipped from V and 6 bases from J, the junction kept 9 bases outside the gene matches.

The J gene is TRBJ1-2, the V gene TRBV5-5; 8 bases agree with TRBD1. This CDR3 is built from 15 residues. Trimming took 4 bases from V and 6 from J; bases not matched to a gene: 11. Germline loops: CDR1 SGHKS, CDR2 YYEKEE (reference sequence). The CDR3 here is CASSGVAGGENGYTF. The DNA of the CDR3 is TGTGCCAGCAGCGGGGTCGCAGGGGGCGAAAATGGCTACACCTTC. Complete variable domain (other parts from reference TRBV5-5 and TRBJ1-2): DAGVTQSPTHLIKTRGQQVTLRCSPISGHKSVSWYQQVLGQGPQFIFQYYEKEERGRGNFPDRFSARQFPNYSSELNVNALLLGDSALYLCASSGVAGGENGYTFGSGTRLTVV.

The chain combines TRBV7-9 with TRBJ2-7; D possibly corresponds to TRBD1 (6 bases). Trimming stripped 3 bases from V and 1 base from J, with 13 bases between. The CDR3 contains 15 residues. Germline V gives CDR1 SEHNR, CDR2 FQNEAQ (reference sequence). The CDR3 reads CASSLFIGGSYEQYF. In nucleotides, the CDR3 is TGTGCCAGCAGCTTGTTTATAGGGGGATCCTACGAGCAGTACTTC.